This T cell receptor (beta chain) appears in the sequencing data of a study of cytomegalovirus exposure and HLA in healthy donors. The V end was cut by 4 bases, the J end by 13 bases, with 14 bases between. The germline V gene has CDR1 SGHDT and CDR2 YYEEEE. This CDR3 region has 12 residues. The study ran its PCR with 60 Vbeta and 13 Jbeta primers. Sequencing was performed with immunoSEQ multiplex PCR; in TCRdb, only in-frame clones are kept and a portion is missing. This repertoire comprises tens of thousands of clones; its ten largest clones make up roughly 20%. Sequencing was carried out using PBMCs. This sequence was found in a man aged 55-75 years in good health and CMV-seropositive. This sequence joins TRBV5-6 and TRBJ1-4, with D unresolved. CDR3 amino acids: CASSARVSGLFF. CDR3 nucleotide sequence: TGTGCCAGCAGCGCCCGGGTTAGCGGACTGTTTTTT.